These 32 T cell receptor beta chains came from one sample sequenced in a study of CD8 T cell repertoires and HIV-1 epitope variants. The data were produced by immunoSEQ multiplex PCR, yet TCRdb's version contains in-frame clones alone and is incomplete. The repertoire holds under 100,000 clones, with almost 75% as singletons. The sequenced sample consisted of uncultured baseline CD8+ T cells from peripheral blood mononuclear cells (PBMCs). Receptors originate from a male donor with HIV.

This sequence joins TRBV7-9 and TRBJ1-1; TRBD1 agrees at 10 bases. Germline V CDR1 and CDR2: SEHNR, FQNEAQ (reference sequence). The CDR3 extends over 15 amino acids. V dropped 5 bases and J dropped 5; count of bases not matched to a gene: 8. CDR3 loop: CASSPDRDRGTEAFF. CDR3 nucleotide sequence: TGTGCCAGCAGCCCCGACCGGGACAGGGGTACTGAAGCTTTCTTT. Full variable domain (missing parts from reference TRBV7-9 and TRBJ1-1): DTGVSQNPRHKITKRGQNVTFRCDPISEHNRLYWYRQTLGQGPEFLTYFQNEAQLEKSRLLSDRFSAERPKGSFSTLEIQRTEQGDSAMYLCASSPDRDRGTEAFFGQGTRLTVV.

In this sample, this clone turned up a few times. The chain has TRBV14 and TRBJ2-5; 7 bases agree with TRBD1. The CDR3 is made up of 15 amino acids. CDR1 and CDR2 from the germline V gene are SGHDN and FVKESK. V trimming: 1 base; J trimming: 0 bases; junction bases outside the gene matches: 2. The CDR3 region is CASSQARGHQETQYF. The CDR3 DNA is TGTGCCAGCAGCCAAGCGAGGGGGCACCAAGAGACCCAGTACTTC. Based on the CDR3 plus reference TRBV14 and TRBJ2-5, the full variable domain is EAGVTQFPSHSVIEKGQTVTLRCDPISGHDNLYWYRRVMGKEIKFLLHFVKESKQDESGMPNNRFLAERTGGTYSTLKVQPAELEDSGVYFCASSQARGHQETQYFGPGTRLLVL.

The table lists this clone with a count of one. DNA for the CDR3: TGTGCCAGCAGCGCCGGGACGCCACCCTACAATGAGCAGTTCTTC. Its translation is CASSAGTPPYNEQFF. The chain joins TRBV7-9 to TRBJ2-1; D could derive from TRBD1 or TRBD2 (5 bases each). The CDR3 sequence is 15 residues long. Germline loops: CDR1 SEHNR, CDR2 FQNEAQ (reference sequence). V was cut by 5 bases and J by 2 bases, with 13 bases left in between.

V usage is TRBV4-1 and J usage is TRBJ2-1; D gene unclear. The CDR3 runs to 16 residues. V shed 1 base and J shed 0 bases, with 10 bases lying between them. Germline V gene data show CDR1 as MGHRA and CDR2 as YSYEKL. The CDR3 bases are TGCGCCAGCAGCCAAGTCGGACCTAACTCCTACAATGAGCAGTTCTTC. It specifies CASSQVGPNSYNEQFF.

The rearrangement joins TRBV5-4 to TRBJ1-1, with D uncertain. Germline V gene sequence: CDR1 SGHNT, CDR2 YYREEE (reference sequence). Trimming pared 0 bases from V and 2 bases from J, leaving 8 bases between. This CDR3 has 14 residues. CDR3 DNA: TGTGCCAGCAGCTTGGTGTCCGGTAACACTGAAGCTTTCTTT. It translates to CASSLVSGNTEAFF.

This chain connects TRBV2 to TRBJ2-1; TRBD2 is a possible D gene (7 bases). This CDR3 contains 16 residues. Trimming removed 5 bases from V and 3 bases from J, with 17 bases in between. Germline V gene data show CDR1 as SNHLY and CDR2 as FYNNEI. The CDR3 loop is CASSFGRGAVYNEQFF. The CDR3 DNA sequence: TGTGCCAGCAGTTTTGGTCGGGGGGCTGTCTACAATGAGCAGTTCTTC.

The chain uses TRBV7-2 and TRBJ2-7; 7 bases agree with TRBD2. The CDR3 length is 13 residues. Germline V gene lookup returns CDR1 SGHTA and CDR2 FQGNSA. The junction had 4 bases not matched to a gene; V was cut back by 4 bases and J by 4 bases. The CDR3 protein is CASSSTSRYEQYF. Written as DNA, the CDR3 is TGTGCCAGCAGCTCGACTAGCAGGTACGAGCAGTACTTC.

The chain recombines TRBV14 with TRBJ1-1; no firm D call. The germline V gene encodes CDR1 SGHDN and CDR2 FVKESK. V lost 7 bases and J 6 bases, leaving 15 bases between the germline ends. This CDR3 is 13 amino acids long. The CDR3 DNA reads as TGTGCCAGCAATAGTAGGGCCGACTCTGAAGCTTTCTTT. It codes for CASNSRADSEAFF.

The chain links TRBV9 to TRBJ2-3, with 12 bases matching TRBD2. Germline loops: CDR1 SGDLS, CDR2 YYNGEE. V lost 4 bases to trimming and J lost 3 bases; unmatched junction nucleotides: 6. The CDR3 length is 16 residues. In DNA, the CDR3 is TGTGCCAGCAGCCCGCGACTAGCGGGGGCGACAGATACGCAGTATTTT. As protein: CASSPRLAGATDTQYF.

This clone has at least ten counts. The J gene is TRBJ2-7, the V gene TRBV7-6; TRBD1 matches at 9 bases. With 5 bases clipped from V and 2 bases from J, the junction kept 13 bases outside the gene matches. CDR1 SGHVS and CDR2 FNYEAQ come from the germline V gene. The CDR3 runs to 17 residues. CDR3 loop: CASSHMPVGDRAYEQYF. CDR3 DNA: TGTGCCAGCAGCCATATGCCCGTCGGGGACAGGGCCTACGAGCAGTACTTC.

DNA of the CDR3: TGCGCCAGCAGCCAAGAGGACAGGGATGATCAGCCCCAGCATTTT. The encoded protein is CASSQEDRDDQPQHF. This sequence joins TRBV4-3 and TRBJ1-5; TRBD1 aligns across 8 bases. Germline CDR1 LGHNA, CDR2 YSLEER. CDR3 size: 15 residues. Trimming at V came to 0 bases and at J to 5 bases, leaving 3 bases not matched to a gene.

The chain couples TRBV10-3 to TRBJ2-1, with D uncertain. Trimming stripped 6 bases from V and 9 bases from J, with 15 bases between. CDR3 length: 13 amino acids. Germline loops: CDR1 ENHRY, CDR2 SYGVKD. CDR3 sequence: CAISTGSRGEQFF. The CDR3 nucleotides read TGTGCCATCAGCACGGGTTCGAGAGGTGAGCAGTTCTTC.

V gene TRBV28 combines with J gene TRBJ1-1; no clear D gene. Germline V gene sequence: CDR1 MDHEN, CDR2 SYDVKM. The CDR3 contains 11 residues. V was cut by 8 bases and J by 4 bases, with 8 bases left in between. CDR3 in DNA: TGTGCCAGCTCCGTGAGCACTGAAGCTTTCTTT. This gives the protein CASSVSTEAFF.

The J gene is TRBJ1-4, the V gene TRBV28; D is unclear. The CDR3 is 13 amino acids. Germline V lookup: CDR1 MDHEN, CDR2 SYDVKM. Deletions cut 8 bases from V and 5 bases from J, with 12 bases between. The CDR3 spells CASLAGVNEKLFF. In DNA, the CDR3 is TGTGCCAGCTTGGCAGGAGTGAATGAAAAACTGTTTTTT. Complete variable domain (other parts from reference TRBV28 and TRBJ1-4): DVKVTQSSRYLVKRTGEKVFLECVQDMDHENMFWYRQDPGLGLRLIYFSYDVKMKEKGDIPEGYSVSREKKERFSLILESASTNQTSMYLCASLAGVNEKLFFGSGTQLSVL.

The chain recombines TRBV5-1 with TRBJ1-1, with D hard to call. The CDR3 runs to 16 residues. Trimming left V 0 bases short and J 0 bases short, with 12 bases between. Germline CDR1 SGHRS, CDR2 YFSETQ. CDR3 residues: CASSLEPRAMNTEAFF. The CDR3 DNA follows: TGCGCCAGCAGCTTGGAACCCCGGGCCATGAACACTGAAGCTTTCTTT. Together with reference TRBV5-1 and TRBJ1-1, the CDR3 gives the full variable domain: KAGVTQTPRYLIKTRGQQVTLSCSPISGHRSVSWYQQTPGQGLQFLFEYFSETQRNKGNFPGRFSGRQFSNSRSEMNVSTLELGDSALYLCASSLEPRAMNTEAFFGQGTRLTVV.

CDR3 amino acids: CASSPSTGANTGELFF. For the CDR3, the DNA is TGCGCCAGCAGCCCCTCAACAGGGGCCAACACCGGGGAGCTGTTTTTT. This rearrangement joins TRBV5-1 to TRBJ2-2, with 7 bases aligning to TRBD1. The germline V gene has CDR1 SGHRS and CDR2 YFSETQ. The CDR3 has 16 residues. The V segment lost 4 bases and the J segment 2 bases; nucleotides outside the gene matches: 8.

A few counts support this clone. The chain uses TRBV30 and TRBJ1-1; 9 positions agree with TRBD1. The V gene's germline CDR1 is GTSNPN and CDR2 SVGIG (reference sequence). CDR3 length: 12 residues. V trimming: 6 bases; J trimming: 10 bases; junction bases outside the gene matches: 9. Written as DNA, the CDR3 is TGTGCCTGTCTCACAGGGGGCCAAGCAGCTTTCTTT. Encoded protein: CACLTGGQAAFF.

This chain joins TRBV6-1 and TRBJ1-2; D not resolved. V gave up 1 base and J gave up 5 bases, with 11 bases separating them. This CDR3 is built from 14 residues. Germline CDR1 reads MNHNS; CDR2 reads SASEGT. CDR3 coding DNA: TGTGCCAGCAGTGAAGTCGTCACCGGGTATGGCTACACCTTC. This encodes CASSEVVTGYGYTF.

The J gene is TRBJ2-7, the V gene TRBV28; D might be TRBD1 (6 bases). CDR3 length: 15 residues. Germline loops: CDR1 MDHEN, CDR2 SYDVKM. Deletions cut 7 bases from V and 2 bases from J, with 18 bases between. For the CDR3, the DNA is TGTGCCAGCATAAGCGCCGGGACACTACCCTACGAGCAGTACTTC. Translation: CASISAGTLPYEQYF.

This chain links TRBV28 with TRBJ1-4; a weak D match, TRBD1 (6 bases). Trimming cost V 10 bases and J 3 bases, with 15 bases left between them. This CDR3 region has 14 residues. CDR1 MDHEN and CDR2 SYDVKM come from the germline V gene. The CDR3 nucleotides are TGTGCCACCCGACTGACAGGAGCTAATGAAAAACTGTTTTTT. Translated: CATRLTGANEKLFF.

The V and J genes are TRBV9 and TRBJ2-5; D call uncertain. V lost 3 bases and J lost 0, with 9 bases in between. This CDR3 comprises 14 residues. From germline, CDR1 is SGDLS and CDR2 YYNGEE. In DNA, the CDR3 is TGTGCCAGCAGCGCCGGACCGAACCAAGAGACCCAGTACTTC. Its translation is CASSAGPNQETQYF.

The chain joins TRBV28 to TRBJ2-1; the D gene could be TRBD1 or TRBD2 (5 bases each). V lost 6 bases to trimming and J lost 7 bases, with 16 bases between them. Germline V CDR1 and CDR2: MDHEN, SYDVKM. The CDR3 consists of 14 residues. CDR3 sequence (DNA): TGTGCCAGCAGGGATTCCGGGACCCTAAATGAGCAGTTCTTC. As protein: CASRDSGTLNEQFF.

The gene calls are TRBV10-1 and TRBJ1-2; 9 nucleotides agree with TRBD1. V was clipped by 0 bases and J by 9 bases; unmatched bases: 5. Germline V CDR1 and CDR2: WNHNN, SYGVQD (reference sequence). CDR3 size: 14 residues. Here the CDR3 reads CASSESNRGRSYTF. DNA of the CDR3: TGCGCCAGCAGTGAGTCGAACAGGGGGCGAAGCTACACCTTC.

In its sample, this clone was seen once. The V gene is TRBV9, the J gene TRBJ2-5; D might be TRBD2 (6 bases). The tail of the sequence fits TRBJ2-7 better, so the J call may be wrong. Germline CDR1 is SGDLS and CDR2 is YYNGEE. There are 15 residues in the CDR3. This CDR3 is CASSVDGGGTYEQYF. The CDR3, as DNA: TGTGCCAGCAGCGTAGACGGGGGTGGTACGTACGAGCAGTACTTC.

The J gene is TRBJ1-1, the V gene TRBV28; maybe TRBD1 (5 bases). The V end lost 2 bases, the J end lost 3 bases, and 10 bases lay between the germline ends. CDR3 size: 14 residues. Germline CDR1 is MDHEN and CDR2 is SYDVKM. CDR3 region: CASSLLSGDTEAFF. The DNA of the CDR3 is TGTGCCAGCAGTTTACTCTCGGGGGACACTGAAGCTTTCTTT.

By proportion, this clone is medium-sized (0.01 to 0.1%). The rearrangement joins TRBV7-9 to TRBJ1-6, with TRBD1 matching over 8 bases. Losses at the gene ends were 3 bases for V and 2 bases for J; bases not matched to a gene: 3. CDR1 is SEHNR and CDR2 is FQNEAQ in the germline V gene (reference sequence). The CDR3 totals 16 residues. The CDR3: CASSLDRVAYNSPLHF. DNA for the CDR3: TGTGCCAGCAGCTTGGACAGGGTAGCCTATAATTCACCCCTCCACTTT.

J is TRBJ1-5 and V is TRBV4-3; D unresolved. The V and J ends lost 0 bases and 7 bases respectively, with 16 bases between them. CDR3 length equals 16 residues. Germline V gives CDR1 LGHNA, CDR2 YSLEER. The DNA for the CDR3 is TGCGCCAGCAGCCAAGATTTAGGGCAGGCATACCAGCCCCAGCATTTT. Translation gives CASSQDLGQAYQPQHF.

The genes are TRBV19 and TRBJ2-2; 9 bases fit TRBD1. The CDR3 has 15 residues. V lost 5 bases to trimming and J lost 1 base; unmatched junction nucleotides: 2. Germline loops: CDR1 LNHDA, CDR2 SQIVND (reference sequence). The CDR3 is CASSVTGGNTGELFF. The CDR3 DNA reads TGTGCCAGTAGTGTGACAGGGGGGAACACCGGGGAGCTGTTTTTT.

CDR3 residues: CASSRGTGSYEQYF. CDR3 nucleotide sequence: TGTGCCAGCAGCCGAGGGACAGGCAGCTACGAGCAGTACTTC. The chain links TRBV7-2 to TRBJ2-7, with 8 positions matching TRBD1. The V segment lost 5 bases and the J segment 3 bases; nucleotides outside the gene matches: 6. Germline V CDR1 and CDR2: SGHTA, FQGNSA. This CDR3 contains 14 residues.

The V gene is TRBV5-6, the J gene TRBJ2-7, with TRBD1 matching over 9 bases. The CDR3 extends over 15 amino acids. Per germline, CDR1 SGHDT and CDR2 YYEEEE. V trimming: 4 bases; J trimming: 3 bases; junction bases outside the gene matches: 8. DNA of the CDR3: TGTGCCAGCAGCCCACCGGGACAGGGATACTACGAGCAGTACTTC. Translating gives CASSPPGQGYYEQYF.

V is TRBV11-3 and J is TRBJ2-5; D ambiguous. The germline gives CDR1 SGHNT, CDR2 YENEEA. This CDR3 comprises 15 residues. V lost 5 bases to trimming and J lost 5 bases, with 18 bases between them. The CDR3 coding sequence is TGTGCCAGCAGCCCCGGCCCGCAGGCGAGGGAGACCCAGTACTTC. Amino acids: CASSPGPQARETQYF.

This clone showed up just a few times. This chain joins TRBV30 and TRBJ1-2, with 9 positions matching TRBD1. The J segment lost 3 bases and the V segment lost 3 bases, leaving 2 bases of the junction unmatched. The germline V gene encodes CDR1 GTSNPN and CDR2 SVGIG (reference sequence). The CDR3 contains 13 residues. The CDR3 spells CAWSRDRDYGYTF. CDR3 coding DNA: TGTGCCTGGAGCCGGGACAGGGACTATGGCTACACCTTC.